Listed below are T cell receptor beta chains from one sample, sequenced in a study of cytomegalovirus exposure and HLA in healthy donors. This table comes from immunoSEQ multiplex PCR, and its TCRdb copy is limited to in-frame clones, with some not included. The sample lists some 180,000 clones; approximately 82% were seen once. Sequencing input: PBMCs. The receptors come from a woman aged 18-29 years in good health and CMV-seronegative. Both conserved end residues are part of each CDR3. The D gene is left open where the match is weak. The size entry is marked missing in some rows and otherwise reads once, few, many or a size class.

TRBJ1-3 NA NA TRBV29-1 CSVEGLYSGNTIYF TGCAGCGTCGAGGGCCTTTACTCTGGAAACACCATATATTTT
TRBJ1-2 TRBD1 NA TRBV7-9 CASSSRDRDDGYTF TGTGCCAGCTCCTCCCGGGACAGGGATGATGGCTACACCTTC
TRBJ2-1 TRBD1 NA TRBV18 CASSPNPRQGISYNEQFF TGTGCCAGCTCACCGAACCCTCGACAGGGGATTTCCTACAATGAGCAGTTCTTC
TRBJ2-6 TRBD1 NA TRBV6-1 CASSGQGGYSGANVLTF TGTGCCAGCAGTGGACAGGGGGGATACTCTGGGGCCAACGTCCTGACTTTC
TRBJ2-1 NA NA TRBV27 CASSSGGLREQFF TGTGCCAGCAGTTCGGGGGGCCTGAGGGAGCAGTTCTTC
TRBJ2-7 NA NA TRBV27 CASSLRGTSYEQYF TGTGCCAGCAGTTTACGGGGAACCTCCTACGAGCAGTACTTC
TRBJ1-2 NA NA TRBV27 CASLSQGYGYTF TGTGCCAGCCTAAGTCAGGGTTATGGCTACACCTTC
TRBJ2-1 NA NA TRBV7-9 CASSALVVEQFF TGTGCCAGCAGCGCATTAGTGGTTGAGCAGTTCTTC
TRBJ2-1 NA NA TRBV13 CASSVGLAGYEQFF TGTGCCAGCAGCGTCGGGCTAGCCGGTTATGAGCAGTTCTTC
TRBJ1-1 TRBD1 few TRBV5-8 CASSTGDRVNTEAFF TGTGCCAGCAGCACCGGGGACAGGGTGAACACTGAAGCTTTCTTT
TRBJ2-2 NA NA TRBV7-2 CASSLTFTGELFF TGTGCCAGCAGCTTAACTTTTACCGGGGAGCTGTTTTTT
TRBJ1-5 NA NA TRBV27 CASSLLGAGNQPQHF TGTGCCAGCAGTTTGCTGGGGGCGGGCAATCAGCCCCAGCATTTT
TRBJ1-1 TRBD1 few TRBV6-5 CASSYTTGTGKAFF TGTGCCAGCAGTTACACGACCGGGACAGGGAAAGCTTTCTTT
TRBJ1-5 TRBD1 NA TRBV10-2 CASSDDRGIQQPQHF TGCGCCAGCAGTGACGACAGGGGAATCCAACAGCCCCAGCATTTT
TRBJ2-1 TRBD2 NA TRBV6-1 CASNGGLAGYNEQFF TGTGCCAGCAACGGGGGACTAGCGGGGTACAATGAGCAGTTCTTC
TRBJ1-2 TRBD1 once TRBV7-2 CASSPWDRVANGYTF TGTGCCAGCAGCCCCTGGGACAGGGTGGCAAATGGCTACACCTTC
TRBJ2-5 NA NA TRBV9 CASSVDAGLETQYF TGTGCCAGCAGCGTAGACGCGGGCCTGGAGACCCAGTACTTC
TRBJ1-5 NA NA TRBV9 CASSAPYPTGLNQPQHF TGTGCCAGCAGCGCCCCATATCCGACAGGCCTCAATCAGCCCCAGCATTTT
TRBJ2-1 TRBD2 NA TRBV11-3 CASSLASGDNEQFF TGTGCCAGCAGCTTAGCTAGCGGGGACAATGAGCAGTTCTTC
TRBJ2-5 TRBD2 NA TRBV7-9 CSSSLYREGQETQYF TGTTCCAGCAGCTTATACCGGGAGGGACAAGAGACCCAGTACTTC
TRBJ1-6 NA NA TRBV18 CASSPLVDGNSPLHF TGTGCCAGCTCACCTCTGGTAGACGGGAATTCACCCCTCCACTTT
TRBJ2-7 TRBD2 few TRBV28 CASSSPPWAGGHYEQYF TGTGCCAGCAGTTCACCCCCCTGGGCGGGGGGCCACTACGAGCAGTACTTC
TRBJ2-5 NA few TRBV9 CASPAVTQETQYF TGTGCCAGCCCGGCGGTCACACAAGAGACCCAGTACTTC
TRBJ2-3 NA NA TRBV9 CASSVRQGTDTQYF TGTGCCAGCAGCGTAAGGCAGGGCACAGATACGCAGTATTTT
TRBJ2-3 NA few TRBV2 CASSLLDTQYF TGTGCCAGCAGTTTATTAGATACGCAGTATTTT
TRBJ2-1 TRBD2 NA TRBV4-3 CASSQDVVAGGKNEQFF TGCGCCAGCAGCCAAGATGTGGTAGCGGGAGGGAAAAATGAGCAGTTCTTC
TRBJ1-1 TRBD1 NA TRBV29-1 CSVGTGLVEAFF TGCAGCGTCGGGACAGGGTTGGTTGAAGCTTTCTTT
TRBJ1-1 TRBD1 NA TRBV4-1 CASSLHPTGANTEAFF TGCGCCAGCAGCCTACACCCCACAGGGGCGAACACTGAAGCTTTCTTT
TRBJ2-7 NA once TRBV7-2 CASRGSGGSYEQYF TGTGCCAGCAGGGGTAGCGGAGGCTCCTACGAGCAGTACTTC
TRBJ2-3 TRBD1 NA TRBV10-1 CASSDVGQGTDTQYF TGCGCCAGCAGTGATGTTGGACAGGGGACAGATACGCAGTATTTT
TRBJ1-5 NA NA TRBV18 CASSRGGEPQHF TGTGCCAGCTCACGCGGGGGGGAACCCCAGCATTTT
TRBJ1-4 TRBD1 NA TRBV2 CASSEEMGQKLFF TGTGCCAGCAGTGAGGAGATGGGACAGAAACTGTTTTTT
TRBJ1-1 TRBD1 NA TRBV27 CASSRAFPGQGGLGSTEAFF TGTGCCAGCAGTCGCGCCTTCCCGGGACAGGGAGGGTTGGGGAGCACTGAAGCTTTCTTT
TRBJ2-3 NA NA TRBV2 CASRARAGTSTDTQYF TGTGCCAGCAGGGCCAGGGCGGGAACTAGCACAGATACGCAGTATTTT
TRBJ2-5 NA NA TRBV7-2 CASSRTAGQETQYF TGTGCCAGCAGCAGGACAGCCGGCCAAGAGACCCAGTACTTC
TRBJ2-2 NA NA TRBV7-8 CASSLVRGRLRGHTGELFF TGTGCCAGCAGCTTAGTTCGGGGTCGGCTCCGAGGGCACACCGGGGAGCTGTTTTTT
TRBJ2-1 TRBD2 NA TRBV18 CASSRTFGGRNNEQFF TGTGCCAGCTCACGAACCTTTGGCGGGAGGAACAATGAGCAGTTCTTC
TRBJ2-7 TRBD1 NA TRBV19 CASTPRQGPYEQYF TGTGCCAGTACCCCCCGACAGGGCCCCTACGAGCAGTACTTC
TRBJ2-3 TRBD1 NA TRBV6-6 CASEQGATDTQYF TGTGCCAGCGAACAGGGGGCCACAGATACGCAGTATTTT
TRBJ2-1 NA NA TRBV29-1 CSVDREVYNEQFF TGCAGCGTTGACAGGGAGGTCTACAATGAGCAGTTCTTC
TRBJ1-1 NA NA TRBV19 CASSIAGPGMNTEAFF TGTGCCAGTAGTATAGCTGGACCGGGAATGAACACTGAAGCTTTCTTT
TRBJ2-7 TRBD2 NA TRBV7-2 CASSSGLLAGIYEQYF TGTGCCAGCAGCTCCGGATTACTAGCGGGAATCTACGAGCAGTACTTC
TRBJ2-2 NA few TRBV5-1 CASSLDVLAGELFF TGCGCCAGCAGCTTGGATGTCCTCGCCGGGGAGCTGTTTTTT
TRBJ1-2 TRBD1 NA TRBV10-2 CASSDIRDRNGYTF TGCGCCAGCAGTGACATAAGGGACAGAAATGGCTACACCTTC
TRBJ2-2 NA NA TRBV11-3 CASRQGQISNTGELFF TGTGCCAGCAGGCAGGGACAAATATCTAACACCGGGGAGCTGTTTTTT
TRBJ2-4 TRBD2 NA TRBV4-1 CASSQVLGSGGALNIQYF TGCGCCAGCAGCCAAGTGCTTGGAAGCGGGGGGGCCTTAAACATTCAGTACTTC
TRBJ1-2 NA NA TRBV27 CASSSPGGAYGYTF TGTGCCAGCAGTTCCCCGGGCGGGGCCTATGGCTACACCTTC
TRBJ2-1 NA NA TRBV5-4 CASSGLESYNEQFF TGTGCCAGCAGCGGGTTGGAGTCCTACAATGAGCAGTTCTTC
TRBJ2-6 NA NA TRBV21-1 CASSKRQGVSGANVLTF TGTGCCAGCAGCAAGAGACAGGGGGTCTCTGGGGCCAACGTCCTGACTTTC
TRBJ2-2 NA NA TRBV27 CASSLSPGPPATGELFF TGTGCCAGCAGTTTATCACCGGGTCCCCCGGCCACCGGGGAGCTGTTTTTT
TRBJ1-1 TRBD1 NA TRBV7-9 CASSEPGQAFPMDTEAFF TGTGCCAGCAGCGAGCCGGGACAGGCTTTCCCCATGGACACTGAAGCTTTCTTT
TRBJ2-5 TRBD2 NA TRBV27 CASSLTIGLAGKETQYF TGTGCCAGCAGTTTAACGATAGGACTAGCGGGAAAAGAGACCCAGTACTTC
TRBJ2-2 TRBD2 NA TRBV7-9 CASNQPRASGENTGELFF TGTGCCAGCAACCAACCACGGGCTAGCGGGGAAAACACCGGGGAGCTGTTTTTT
TRBJ2-1 TRBD2 once TRBV28 CASSGVTSGKQFF TGTGCCAGCAGTGGGGTGACTAGCGGGAAGCAGTTCTTC
TRBJ2-2 NA NA TRBV5-8 CASSLLSRNTGELFF TGTGCCAGCAGCTTATTAAGTAGGAACACCGGGGAGCTGTTTTTT
TRBJ1-5 NA once TRBV4-3 CASSQGRNQPQHF TGCGCCAGCAGCCAAGGGAGAAATCAGCCCCAGCATTTT
TRBJ1-1 TRBD1 NA TRBV19 CASSWDSSNTEAFF TGTGCCAGTAGTTGGGACAGTTCGAACACTGAAGCTTTCTTT